This TCR beta chain originates from a study of cytomegalovirus exposure and HLA in healthy donors. PCR employed 60 Vbeta and 13 Jbeta primers. Sequencing was performed with immunoSEQ multiplex PCR; in TCRdb, only in-frame clones are kept and a portion is missing. The table records about 200,000 clones, roughly 86% of them present only once. CDR1 and CDR2 (germline): SGHAT, FQNNGV. The CDR3 spans 17 residues. Trimming stripped 6 bases from V and 3 bases from J, with 21 bases between. The chain recombines TRBV11-2 with TRBJ1-5; perhaps TRBD1 as D (5 bases). The sequenced material came from PBMCs. This TCR was recovered from a man aged 40-50 years in good health and CMV-seropositive. As DNA, the CDR3 is TGTGCCAGCAGTCTACCGGAGGGGCAGGAGGACAATCAGCCCCAGCATTTT. Protein sequence: CASSLPEGQEDNQPQHF. Based on the CDR3 plus reference TRBV11-2 and TRBJ1-5, the full variable domain is EAGVAQSPRYKIIEKRQSVAFWCNPISGHATLYWYQQILGQGPKLLIQFQNNGVVDDSQLPKDRFSAERLKGVDSTLKIQPAKLEDSAVYLCASSLPEGQEDNQPQHFGDGTRLSIL.